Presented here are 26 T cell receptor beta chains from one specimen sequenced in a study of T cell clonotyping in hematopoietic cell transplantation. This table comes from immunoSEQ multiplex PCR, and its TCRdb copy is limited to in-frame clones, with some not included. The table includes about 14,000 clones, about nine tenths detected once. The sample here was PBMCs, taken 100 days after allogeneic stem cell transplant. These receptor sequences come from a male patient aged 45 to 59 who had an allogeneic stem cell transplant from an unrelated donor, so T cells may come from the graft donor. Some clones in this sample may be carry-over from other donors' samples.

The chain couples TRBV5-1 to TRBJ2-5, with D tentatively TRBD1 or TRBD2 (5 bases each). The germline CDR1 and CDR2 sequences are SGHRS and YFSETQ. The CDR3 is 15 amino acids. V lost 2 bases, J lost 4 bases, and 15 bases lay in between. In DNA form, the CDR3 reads TGCGCCAGCAGCTTACAACCCGGGACCGGAGAGACCCAGTACTTC. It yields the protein CASSLQPGTGETQYF.

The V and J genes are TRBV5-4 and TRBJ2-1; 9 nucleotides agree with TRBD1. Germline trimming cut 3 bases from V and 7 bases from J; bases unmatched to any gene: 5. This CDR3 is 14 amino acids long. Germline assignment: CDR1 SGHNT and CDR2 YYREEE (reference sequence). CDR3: CASSSRQGGNEQFF. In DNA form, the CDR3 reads TGTGCCAGCAGCTCCCGACAGGGGGGTAATGAGCAGTTCTTC.

The DNA for the CDR3 is TGTGCCAGCAGCTTATGCCGGTGGGCATATAGCAATCAGCCCCAGCATTTT. Residues: CASSLCRWAYSNQPQHF. V usage is TRBV11-3 and J usage is TRBJ1-5, with D hard to call. This CDR3 has 17 amino acids. Trimming removed 2 bases from V and 0 bases from J, with 14 bases in between. Germline V gives CDR1 SGHNT, CDR2 YENEEA. The variable domain in full, completed from reference TRBV11-3 and TRBJ1-5, reads EAGVVQSPRYKIIEKKQPVAFWCNPISGHNTLYWYLQNLGQGPELLIRYENEEAVDDSQLPKDRFSAERLKGVDSTLKIQPAELGDSAVYLCASSLCRWAYSNQPQHFGDGTRLSIL.

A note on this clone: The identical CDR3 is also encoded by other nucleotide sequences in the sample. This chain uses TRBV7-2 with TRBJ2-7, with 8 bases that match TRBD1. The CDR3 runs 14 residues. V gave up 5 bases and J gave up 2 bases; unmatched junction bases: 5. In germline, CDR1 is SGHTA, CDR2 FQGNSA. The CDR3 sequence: CASSPGTGAYEQYF. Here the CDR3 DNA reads TGTGCCAGCAGCCCCGGGACAGGCGCCTACGAGCAGTACTTC.

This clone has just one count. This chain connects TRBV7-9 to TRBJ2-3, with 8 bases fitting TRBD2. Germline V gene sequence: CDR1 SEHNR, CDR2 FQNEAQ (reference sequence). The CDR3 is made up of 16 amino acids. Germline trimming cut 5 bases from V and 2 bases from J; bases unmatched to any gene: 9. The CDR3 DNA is TGTGCCAGCAGCCTATCGACTAGCGTCGTCACAGATACGCAGTATTTT. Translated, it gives CASSLSTSVVTDTQYF.

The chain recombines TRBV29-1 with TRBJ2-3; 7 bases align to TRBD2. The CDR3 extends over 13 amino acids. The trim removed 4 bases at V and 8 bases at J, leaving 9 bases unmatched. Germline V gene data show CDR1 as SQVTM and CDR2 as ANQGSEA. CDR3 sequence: CSVGSGEDGTQYF. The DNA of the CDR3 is TGCAGCGTTGGAAGCGGGGAAGATGGTACGCAGTATTTT.

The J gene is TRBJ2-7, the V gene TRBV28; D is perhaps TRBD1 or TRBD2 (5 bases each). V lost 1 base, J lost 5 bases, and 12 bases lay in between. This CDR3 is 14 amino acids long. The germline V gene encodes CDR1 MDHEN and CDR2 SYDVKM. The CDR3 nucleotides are TGTGCCAGCAGTTTATCGAGTGGGGACCACGAGCAGTACTTC. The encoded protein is CASSLSSGDHEQYF.

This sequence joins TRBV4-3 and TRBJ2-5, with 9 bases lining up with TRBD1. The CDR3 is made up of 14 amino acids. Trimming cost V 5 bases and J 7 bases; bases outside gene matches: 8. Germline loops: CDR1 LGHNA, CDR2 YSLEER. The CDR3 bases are TGCGCCAGCAGCTACGACAGGGGGGACGGGACCCAGTACTTC. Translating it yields CASSYDRGDGTQYF.

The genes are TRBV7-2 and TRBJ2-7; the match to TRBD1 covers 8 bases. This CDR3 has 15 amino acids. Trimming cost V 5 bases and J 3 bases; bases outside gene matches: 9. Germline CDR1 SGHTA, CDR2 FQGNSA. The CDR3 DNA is TGTGCCAGCAGCGTTAAATCAGGACAGGGCTACGAGCAGTACTTC. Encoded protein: CASSVKSGQGYEQYF.

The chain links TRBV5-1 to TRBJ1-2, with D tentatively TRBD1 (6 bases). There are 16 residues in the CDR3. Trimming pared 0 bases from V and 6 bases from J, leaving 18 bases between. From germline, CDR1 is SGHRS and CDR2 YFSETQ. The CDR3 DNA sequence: TGCGCCAGCAGCTTGGAATGGCGTGCTACAGGGAATGGCTACACCTTC. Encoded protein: CASSLEWRATGNGYTF.

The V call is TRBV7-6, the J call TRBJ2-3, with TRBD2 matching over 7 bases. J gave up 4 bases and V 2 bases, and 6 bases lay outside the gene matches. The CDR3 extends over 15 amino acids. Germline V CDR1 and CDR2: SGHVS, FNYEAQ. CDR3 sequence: CASSLWGGKADTQYF. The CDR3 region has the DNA TGTGCCAGCAGCTTATGGGGGGGAAAGGCAGATACGCAGTATTTT.

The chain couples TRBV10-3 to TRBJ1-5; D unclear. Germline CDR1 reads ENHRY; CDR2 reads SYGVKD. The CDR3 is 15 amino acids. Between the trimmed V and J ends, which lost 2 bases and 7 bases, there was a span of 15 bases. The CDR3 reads CAISEVEVGGQPQHF. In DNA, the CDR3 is TGTGCCATCAGTGAGGTGGAGGTTGGCGGACAGCCCCAGCATTTT.

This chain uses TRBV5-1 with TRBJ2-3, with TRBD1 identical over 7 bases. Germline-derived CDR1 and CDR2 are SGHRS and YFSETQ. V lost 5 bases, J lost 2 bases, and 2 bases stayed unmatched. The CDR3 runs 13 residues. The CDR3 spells CASSGTVTDTQYF. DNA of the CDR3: TGCGCCAGCAGTGGGACAGTCACAGATACGCAGTATTTT.

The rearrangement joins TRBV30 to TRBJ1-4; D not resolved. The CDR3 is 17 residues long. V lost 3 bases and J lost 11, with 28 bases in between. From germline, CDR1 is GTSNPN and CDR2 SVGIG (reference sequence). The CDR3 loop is CAWRDATMTEIYGKLFF. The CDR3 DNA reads TGTGCCTGGAGGGACGCCACCATGACGGAAATCTACGGGAAACTGTTTTTT.

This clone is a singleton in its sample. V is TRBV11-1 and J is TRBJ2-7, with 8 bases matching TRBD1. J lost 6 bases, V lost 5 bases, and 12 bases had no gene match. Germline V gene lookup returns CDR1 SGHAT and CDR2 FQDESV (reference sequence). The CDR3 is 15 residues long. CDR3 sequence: CASSQGQGRLREQYF. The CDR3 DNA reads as TGTGCCAGCAGCCAAGGACAGGGCCGTCTGCGCGAGCAGTACTTC.

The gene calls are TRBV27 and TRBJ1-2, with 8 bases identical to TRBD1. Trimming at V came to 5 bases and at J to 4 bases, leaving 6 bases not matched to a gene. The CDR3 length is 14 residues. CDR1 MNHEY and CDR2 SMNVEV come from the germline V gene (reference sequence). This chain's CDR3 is CASSRGQDLYGYTF. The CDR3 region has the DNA TGTGCCAGCAGTCGGGGACAGGACCTCTATGGCTACACCTTC.

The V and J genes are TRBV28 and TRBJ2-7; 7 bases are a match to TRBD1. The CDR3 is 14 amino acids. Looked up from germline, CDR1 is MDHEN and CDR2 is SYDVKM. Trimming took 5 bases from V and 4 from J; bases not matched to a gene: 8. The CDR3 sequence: CASSKTGLGYEQYF. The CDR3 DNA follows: TGTGCCAGCAGTAAGACAGGGTTGGGGTACGAGCAGTACTTC.

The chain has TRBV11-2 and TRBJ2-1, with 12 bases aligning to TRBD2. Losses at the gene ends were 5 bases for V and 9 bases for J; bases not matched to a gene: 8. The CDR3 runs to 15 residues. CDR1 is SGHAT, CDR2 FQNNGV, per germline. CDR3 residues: CASSLAGGPRIEQFF. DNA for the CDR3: TGTGCCAGCAGCCTAGCGGGGGGGCCGCGTATTGAGCAGTTCTTC.

The CDR3 sequence: CASSQGVGGAYEQYF. The CDR3, as DNA: TGCGCCAGCAGCCAAGGGGTAGGTGGGGCCTACGAGCAGTACTTC. V is TRBV4-1 and J is TRBJ2-7; D is unclear. V lost 1 base, J lost 2 bases, and 12 bases lay in between. This CDR3 spans 15 amino acids. CDR1 and CDR2 from the germline V gene are MGHRA and YSYEKL.

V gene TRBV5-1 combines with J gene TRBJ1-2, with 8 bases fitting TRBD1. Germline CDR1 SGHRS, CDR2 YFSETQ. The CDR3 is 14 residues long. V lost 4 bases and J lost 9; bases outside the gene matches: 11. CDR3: CASSPSMTGVSYTF. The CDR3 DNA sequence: TGCGCCAGCAGCCCATCGATGACAGGGGTGAGCTACACCTTC.

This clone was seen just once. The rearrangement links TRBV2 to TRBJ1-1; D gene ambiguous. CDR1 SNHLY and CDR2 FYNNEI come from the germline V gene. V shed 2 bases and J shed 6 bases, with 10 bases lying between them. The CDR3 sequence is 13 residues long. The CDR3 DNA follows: TGTGCCAGCAGTGAAATCGTTGGGTCTGAAGCTTTCTTT. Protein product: CASSEIVGSEAFF.

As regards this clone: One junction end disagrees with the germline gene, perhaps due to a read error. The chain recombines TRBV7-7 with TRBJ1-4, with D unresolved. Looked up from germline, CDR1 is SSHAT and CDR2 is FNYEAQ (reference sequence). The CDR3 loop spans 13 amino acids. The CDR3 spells CASSPSFNEKLFF. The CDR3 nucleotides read TGTGCTAGCAGCCCATCCTTTAATGAAAAACTGTTTTTT.

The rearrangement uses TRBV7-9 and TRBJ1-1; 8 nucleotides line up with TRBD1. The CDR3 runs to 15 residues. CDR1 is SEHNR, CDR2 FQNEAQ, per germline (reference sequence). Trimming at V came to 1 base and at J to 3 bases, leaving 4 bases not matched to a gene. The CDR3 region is CASSLDRTGYTEAFF. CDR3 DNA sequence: TGTGCCAGCAGCTTAGACAGGACAGGGTACACTGAAGCTTTCTTT.

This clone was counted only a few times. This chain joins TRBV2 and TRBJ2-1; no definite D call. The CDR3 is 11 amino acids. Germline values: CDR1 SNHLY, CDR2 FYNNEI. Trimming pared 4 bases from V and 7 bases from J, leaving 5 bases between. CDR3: CASSVQNEQFF. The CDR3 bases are TGTGCCAGCAGTGTACAAAATGAGCAGTTCTTC.

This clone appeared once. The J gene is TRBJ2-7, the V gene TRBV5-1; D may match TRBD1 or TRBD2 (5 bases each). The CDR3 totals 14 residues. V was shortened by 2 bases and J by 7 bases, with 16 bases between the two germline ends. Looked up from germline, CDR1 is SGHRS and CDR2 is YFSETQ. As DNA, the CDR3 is TGCGCCAGCAGCTTTTACCGGGACGGCCGGGAGCAGTACTTC. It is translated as CASSFYRDGREQYF.

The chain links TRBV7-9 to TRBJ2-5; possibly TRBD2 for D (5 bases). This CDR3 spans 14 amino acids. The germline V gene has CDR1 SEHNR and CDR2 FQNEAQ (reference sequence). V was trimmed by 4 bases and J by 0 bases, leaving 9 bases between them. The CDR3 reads CASSSTRNQETQYF. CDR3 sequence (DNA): TGTGCCAGCAGCTCCACTAGAAACCAAGAGACCCAGTACTTC.